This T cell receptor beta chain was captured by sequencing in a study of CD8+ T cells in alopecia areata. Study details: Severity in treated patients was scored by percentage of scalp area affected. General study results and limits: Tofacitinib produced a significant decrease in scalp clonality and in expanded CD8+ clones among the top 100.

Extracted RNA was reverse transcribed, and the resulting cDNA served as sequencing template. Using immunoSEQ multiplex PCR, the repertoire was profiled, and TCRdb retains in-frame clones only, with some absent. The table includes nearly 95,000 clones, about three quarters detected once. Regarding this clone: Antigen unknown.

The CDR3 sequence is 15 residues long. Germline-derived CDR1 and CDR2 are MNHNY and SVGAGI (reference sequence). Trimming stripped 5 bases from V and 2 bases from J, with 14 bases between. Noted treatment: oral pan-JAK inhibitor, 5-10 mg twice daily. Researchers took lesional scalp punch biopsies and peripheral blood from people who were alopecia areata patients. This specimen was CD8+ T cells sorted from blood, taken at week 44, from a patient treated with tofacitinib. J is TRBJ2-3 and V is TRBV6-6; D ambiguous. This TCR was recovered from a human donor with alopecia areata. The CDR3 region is CASSDDVGFTDTQYF. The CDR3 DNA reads TGTGCCAGCAGTGATGATGTAGGCTTCACAGATACGCAGTATTTT.